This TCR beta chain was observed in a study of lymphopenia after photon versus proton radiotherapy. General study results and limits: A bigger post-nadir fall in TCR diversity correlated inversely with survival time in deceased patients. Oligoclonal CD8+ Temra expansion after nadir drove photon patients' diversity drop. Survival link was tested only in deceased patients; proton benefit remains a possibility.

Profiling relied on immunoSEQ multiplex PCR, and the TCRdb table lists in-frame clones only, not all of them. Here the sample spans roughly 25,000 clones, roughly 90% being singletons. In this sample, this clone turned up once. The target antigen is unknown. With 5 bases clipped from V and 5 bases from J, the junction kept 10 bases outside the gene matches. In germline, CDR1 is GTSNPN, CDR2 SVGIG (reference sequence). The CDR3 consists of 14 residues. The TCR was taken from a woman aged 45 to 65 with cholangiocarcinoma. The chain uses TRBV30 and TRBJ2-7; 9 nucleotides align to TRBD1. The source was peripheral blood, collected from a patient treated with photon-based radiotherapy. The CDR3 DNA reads TGTGCCTGGGCTGCCTGGGACAGGGACAACGAGCAGTACTTC. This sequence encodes CAWAAWDRDNEQYF.